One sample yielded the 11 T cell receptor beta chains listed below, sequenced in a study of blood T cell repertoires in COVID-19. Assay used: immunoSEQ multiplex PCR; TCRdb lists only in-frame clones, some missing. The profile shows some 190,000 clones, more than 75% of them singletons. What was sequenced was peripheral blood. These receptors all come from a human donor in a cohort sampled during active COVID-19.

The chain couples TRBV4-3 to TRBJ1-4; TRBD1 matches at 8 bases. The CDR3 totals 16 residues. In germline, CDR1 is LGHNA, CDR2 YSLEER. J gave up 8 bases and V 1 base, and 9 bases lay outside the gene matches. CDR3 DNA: TGCGCCAGCAGCCAAGGCGGAGACAGGGGTAAGGAAAAACTGTTTTTT. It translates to CASSQGGDRGKEKLFF.

CDR3 residues: CSARVGNTIYF. In nucleotides, the CDR3 is TGCAGTGCTAGAGTAGGAAACACCATATATTTT. The chain couples TRBV20-1 to TRBJ1-3; no reliable D call. This CDR3 region has 11 residues. Germline loops: CDR1 DFQATT, CDR2 SNEGSKA (reference sequence). The V end lost 1 base, the J end lost 4 bases, and 2 bases lay between the germline ends.

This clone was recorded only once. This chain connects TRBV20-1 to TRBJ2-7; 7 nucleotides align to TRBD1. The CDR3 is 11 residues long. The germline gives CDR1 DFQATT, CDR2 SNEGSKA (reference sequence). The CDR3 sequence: CSPTRGPEQYF. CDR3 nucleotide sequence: TGCAGCCCTACGAGGGGGCCCGAGCAGTACTTC.

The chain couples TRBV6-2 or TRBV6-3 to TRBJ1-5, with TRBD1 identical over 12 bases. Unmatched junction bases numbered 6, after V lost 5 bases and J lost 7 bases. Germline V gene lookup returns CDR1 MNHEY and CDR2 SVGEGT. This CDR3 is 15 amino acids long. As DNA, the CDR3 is TGTGCCAGCAGTACGGGACAGGGGGCTGAACAGCCCCAGCATTTT. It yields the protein CASSTGQGAEQPQHF.

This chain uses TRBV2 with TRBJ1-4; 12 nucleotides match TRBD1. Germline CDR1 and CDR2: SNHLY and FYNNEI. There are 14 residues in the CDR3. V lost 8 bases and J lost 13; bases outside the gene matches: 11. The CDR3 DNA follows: TGTGCCAGCGGATCGGGACAGGGGGCGTACGGACTGTTTTTT. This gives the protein CASGSGQGAYGLFF.

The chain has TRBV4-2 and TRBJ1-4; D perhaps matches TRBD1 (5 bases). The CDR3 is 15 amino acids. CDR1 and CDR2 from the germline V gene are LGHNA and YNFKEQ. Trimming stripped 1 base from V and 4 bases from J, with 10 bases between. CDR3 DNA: TGTGCCAGCAGCCAAGGGGGGGGAAATAATGAAAAACTGTTTTTT. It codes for CASSQGGGNNEKLFF.

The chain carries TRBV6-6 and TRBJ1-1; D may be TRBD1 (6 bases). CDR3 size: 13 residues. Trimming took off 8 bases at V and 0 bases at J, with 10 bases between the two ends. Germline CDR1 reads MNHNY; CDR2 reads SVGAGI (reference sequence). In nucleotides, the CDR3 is TGTGCCAGCTGCGACAGGATGAACACTGAAGCTTTCTTT. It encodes CASCDRMNTEAFF.

The CDR3 reads CAWSDRGTGPGNTIYF. The CDR3 region has the DNA TGTGCCTGGAGTGACAGGGGTACGGGTCCTGGAAACACCATATATTTT. The V call is TRBV30, the J call TRBJ1-3, with 7 nucleotides matching TRBD1. Germline V gene data show CDR1 as GTSNPN and CDR2 as SVGIG (reference sequence). The CDR3 runs to 16 residues. V lost 1 base and J lost 2; bases outside the gene matches: 8.

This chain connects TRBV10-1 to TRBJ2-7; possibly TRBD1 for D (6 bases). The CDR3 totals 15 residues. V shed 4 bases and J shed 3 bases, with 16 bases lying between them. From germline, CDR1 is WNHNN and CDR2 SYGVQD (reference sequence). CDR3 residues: CASSAQPGQVYEQYF. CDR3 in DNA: TGCGCCAGCAGTGCACAACCGGGACAAGTCTACGAGCAGTACTTC.

In DNA, the CDR3 is TGTGCCAGCAGTTACGAGACAGGGGGCAACACTGAAGCTTTCTTT. It encodes CASSYETGGNTEAFF. This chain joins TRBV6-5 and TRBJ1-1; 10 bases line up with TRBD1. Trimming took 2 bases from V and 2 from J; bases not matched to a gene: 2. The V gene's germline CDR1 is MNHEY and CDR2 SVGAGI. The CDR3 runs 15 residues.

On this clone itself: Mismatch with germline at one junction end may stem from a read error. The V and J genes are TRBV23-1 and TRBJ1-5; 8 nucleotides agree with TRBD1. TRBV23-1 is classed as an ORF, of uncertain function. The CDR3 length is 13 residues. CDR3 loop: CASSQIQGVLSSF. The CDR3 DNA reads TGCGCCAGCAGTCAAATACAGGGGGTGCTTTCTTCTTTT.